The rows below give T cell receptor beta chains drawn from one sample of a study of T cells in Graves' hyperthyroidism and ophthalmopathy. TCRdb processed the multiplex PCR reads anew with MiXCR; each CDR3 protein has one entry. The data hold about 360,000 distinct CDR3 sequences, with approximately 19% observed a single time. Material for sequencing was blood. The receptors derive from a woman between 18 and 29 years old with Graves' hyperthyroidism. Each CDR3 is given with its conserved first and last residue. Each record gives: CDR3 protein, J gene, V gene.

CDR3: CASSRQGDSYNSPLHF; J: TRBJ1-6; V: TRBV12-3/TRBV12-4
CDR3: CASSSLLQGPGYTF; J: TRBJ1-2; V: TRBV5-1
CDR3: CASSLKRNTEAFF; J: TRBJ1-1; V: TRBV11-2
CDR3: CASRRQGIGYGYTF; J: TRBJ1-2; V: TRBV12-3/TRBV12-4
CDR3: CASSYGDRGLGSLTQPQHF; J: TRBJ1-5; V: TRBV6-2/TRBV6-3
CDR3: CASSLNPTGETQYF; J: TRBJ2-5; V: TRBV5-1
CDR3: CASSPQAGRNSGANVLTF; J: TRBJ2-6; V: TRBV18
CDR3: CASKRTLLDTEAFF; J: TRBJ1-1; V: TRBV2
CDR3: CASSQSVAGYTF; J: TRBJ1-2; V: TRBV3-1
CDR3: CASSLGHLGETQYF; J: TRBJ2-5; V: TRBV28
CDR3: CSARGPTGELFF; J: TRBJ2-2; V: TRBV20-1
CDR3: CATSDAGEQYF; J: TRBJ2-7; V: TRBV24-1
CDR3: CAWSQWTEAFF; J: TRBJ1-1; V: TRBV30
CDR3: CASSPRTGTYEQYF; J: TRBJ2-7; V: TRBV12-3/TRBV12-4